These T cell receptor beta chains were read from a single sample in a study of blood T cell repertoires in COVID-19. Sequencing was performed with immunoSEQ multiplex PCR; in TCRdb, only in-frame clones are kept and a portion is missing. This sample has over 150,000 clones, with roughly nine tenths found just once. Source material: peripheral blood. The source of these receptors is a man over 45 with acute or convalescent COVID-19. Each CDR3 is given with its conserved first and last residue.

V: TRBV5-6
J: TRBJ2-1
CDR3: CASSPETSANEQFF

V: TRBV6-5
J: TRBJ2-1
CDR3: CASSSIQSPGDNEQFF

V: TRBV27
J: TRBJ1-5
CDR3: CASSLSEGAHQPQHF

V: TRBV4-2
J: TRBJ2-3
CDR3: CASSQDPSGRHTQYF

V: TRBV7-3
J: TRBJ2-2
CDR3: CASSLDPGGLAGELFF

V: TRBV5-1
J: TRBJ2-3
CDR3: CASSRTGTSGSGTDTQYF

V: TRBV6-4
J: TRBJ2-1
CDR3: CASSDSGLGRQFF

V: TRBV11-3
J: TRBJ2-1
CDR3: CASSFLVAPYNEQFF

V: TRBV11-2
J: TRBJ2-1
CDR3: CASGLNPRYNEQFF

V: TRBV5-6
J: TRBJ2-3
CDR3: CASSLRTSGRKGSTDTQYF

V: TRBV10-3
J: TRBJ1-5
CDR3: CAISQDRGLQPQHF

V: TRBV27
J: TRBJ2-1
CDR3: CASSLTPSGGPEQFF

V: TRBV5-3
J: TRBJ2-2
CDR3: CARSSFRASEDTGELFF

V: TRBV27
J: TRBJ1-5
CDR3: CASSYPRGPQHF

V: TRBV28
J: TRBJ1-6
CDR3: CASSGYRGFSSPLHF

V: TRBV5-4
J: TRBJ1-2
CDR3: CASSLSGGSYGYTF

V: TRBV7-2
J: TRBJ1-4
CDR3: CASSSGAGPNEKLFF

V: TRBV6-5
J: TRBJ2-3
CDR3: CASSTTGVVDTQYF

V: TRBV19
J: TRBJ1-6
CDR3: CASSIGGVFGSPLHF

V: TRBV18
J: TRBJ1-6
CDR3: CASSPGGGDSPLHF

V: TRBV19
J: TRBJ2-5
CDR3: CASSTSGGQETQYF

V: TRBV10-3
J: TRBJ2-2
CDR3: CATLAGAYGELFF

V: TRBV21-1
J: TRBJ1-5
CDR3: CASSKAPGTGTRNQPQHF

V: TRBV2
J: TRBJ2-7
CDR3: CASSPRTQTYEQYF

V: TRBV7-8
J: TRBJ2-1
CDR3: CASSTHLAPSYNEQFF

V: TRBV3-1/TRBV3-2
J: TRBJ1-1
CDR3: CASSQDRGQTEAFF

V: TRBV5-1
J: TRBJ2-1
CDR3: CASSSGTNSYNEQFF

V: TRBV29-1
J: TRBJ2-2
CDR3: CSAQDYNTGELFF

V: TRBV28
J: TRBJ1-2
CDR3: CASSSGAENYGYTF

V: TRBV7-8
J: TRBJ1-1
CDR3: CASSTRDRLNTEAFF

V: TRBV5-5
J: TRBJ1-1
CDR3: CASSSKQVLGTEAFF

V: TRBV27
J: TRBJ2-3
CDR3: CASKLASTDTQYF

V: TRBV5-1
J: TRBJ1-1
CDR3: CASRREGSQANTEAFF

V: TRBV19
J: TRBJ1-1
CDR3: CATGQGLAEAFF

V: TRBV4-1
J: TRBJ2-4
CDR3: CASSQTAKEIAKNIQYF

V: TRBV4-1
J: TRBJ1-5
CDR3: CASSQDWSQPQHF

V: TRBV5-1
J: TRBJ2-3
CDR3: CASSLDHRGRGTDTQYF